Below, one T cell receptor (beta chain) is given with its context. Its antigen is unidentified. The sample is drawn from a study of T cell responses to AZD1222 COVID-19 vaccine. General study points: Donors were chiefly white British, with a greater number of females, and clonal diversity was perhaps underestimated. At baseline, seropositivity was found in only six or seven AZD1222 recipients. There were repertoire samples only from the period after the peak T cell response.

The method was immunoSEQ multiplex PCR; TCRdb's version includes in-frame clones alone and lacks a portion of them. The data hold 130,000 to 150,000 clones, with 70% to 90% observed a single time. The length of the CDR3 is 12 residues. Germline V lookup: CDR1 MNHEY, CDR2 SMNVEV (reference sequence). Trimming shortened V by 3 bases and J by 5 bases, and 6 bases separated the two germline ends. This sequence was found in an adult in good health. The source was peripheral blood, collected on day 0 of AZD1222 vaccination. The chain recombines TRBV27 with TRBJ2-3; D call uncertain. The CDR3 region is CASSLVGDTQYF. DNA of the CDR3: TGTGCCAGCAGTTTGGTAGGAGATACGCAGTATTTT.